The 2 T cell receptor beta chains in this list originate from one sample, sequenced in a study of post-analysis software for immune sequencing data. Study conclusions and caveats: Four to six TRBV segments were significantly more frequent in patients than in controls. TRBV5-6, TRBV5-1 and TRBV20-1 were among these segments.

The library was made from cDNA and included unique molecular identifiers. MiXCR was run by TCRdb on the PCR reads, yielding one entry per CDR3 protein. The data show about 770,000 distinct CDR3 sequences, 35% to 55% seen once. The antigens for these receptors are not known. Sequencing was carried out using blood. All receptors derive from a girl under 18 with multiple sclerosis.

This chain connects TRBV12-3 or TRBV12-4 to TRBJ2-1; 8 bases are a match to TRBD2. The V segment lost 4 bases and the J segment 7 bases; nucleotides outside the gene matches: 12. The CDR3 has 16 amino acids. CDR3 DNA: TGTGCCAGCAGTTACCCCGGGAGGGCCCGTAGAAATGAGCAGTTCTTC. Its protein product is CASSYPGRARRNEQFF.

The chain couples TRBV20-1 to TRBJ2-5; 10 bases map to TRBD2. V was clipped by 1 base and J by 1 base; unmatched bases: 6. This CDR3 is built from 16 residues. Germline assignment: CDR1 DFQATT and CDR2 SNEGSKA (reference sequence). The CDR3 DNA sequence: TGCAGTGCTAGAGGCTCTAGCGGGAGCCTCCAAGAGACCCAGTACTTC. Its protein is CSARGSSGSLQETQYF.